This record covers a single TCR beta chain. Its antigen is unidentified. The authors prepared UMI-labeled TRB cDNA libraries by 5' RACE. With the 5' RACE reads reprocessed, TCRdb shows one record per CDR3 protein and no DNA. The sample includes approximately 66,000 distinct CDR3 sequences. The data derive from a study of CXCR3-negative and CXCR3-positive naive CD8 T cells. Study-wide results and limits: Greater hydrophobicity was found in TRB CDR3s of CXCR3-positive naive cells than of CXCR3-negative naive cells. Naive subsets were similarly diverse, while memory CD8+ repertoires were much less diverse.

The CDR3 has 14 residues. Germline V lookup: CDR1 DFQATT, CDR2 SNEGSKA (reference sequence). The chain combines TRBV20-1 with TRBJ2-1. This clonotype was sampled from a human donor in good health. Some clones in this sample may be carry-over from other donors' samples. The sequenced sample was naive CXCR3- CD8+ T cells from blood. Sample subset: CD45RO-CCR7+CD27+CD95- naive CD8+ T cells lacking CXCR3 (TNR3-). Here the CDR3 reads CSATTGASYNEQFF.